The clone carrying this TCR beta chain occurred once. Its antigen is undetermined. The method was immunoSEQ multiplex PCR; TCRdb's version includes in-frame clones alone and lacks a portion of them. The sample includes roughly 30,000 clones, 60% to 85% of them seen just once. CDR1 and CDR2 from the germline V gene are MNHEY and SMNVEV (reference sequence). The V and J ends lost 5 bases and 6 bases respectively, with 11 bases between them. The CDR3 spans 13 residues. The time point here: recipient sample about 28 days before transplant, after cytoreduction. This record comes from a study of T cell clonotyping in hematopoietic cell transplantation. Broader study findings: After transplant, recipient diversity fell while pathologically expanded clonotypes grew through day 180.

The J gene is TRBJ1-5, the V gene TRBV27; D remains ambiguous. The sample in question was peripheral blood mononuclear cells, obtained before stem cell transplant. This receptor was identified in a woman aged 30 to 39 with chronic myeloid leukemia. Some clones in this sample may be carry-over from other donors' samples. The CDR3 sequence: CASSHGSGQPQHF. In DNA, the CDR3 is TGTGCCAGCAGTCATGGTTCCGGTCAGCCCCAGCATTTT.